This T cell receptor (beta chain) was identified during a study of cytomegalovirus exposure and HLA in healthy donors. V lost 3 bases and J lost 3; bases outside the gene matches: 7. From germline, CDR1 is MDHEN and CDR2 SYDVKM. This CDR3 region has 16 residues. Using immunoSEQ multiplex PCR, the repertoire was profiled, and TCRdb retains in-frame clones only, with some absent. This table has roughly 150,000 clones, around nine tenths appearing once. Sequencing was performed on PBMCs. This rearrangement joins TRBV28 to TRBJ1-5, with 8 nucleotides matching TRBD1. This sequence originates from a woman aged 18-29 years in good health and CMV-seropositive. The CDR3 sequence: CASSFTRGRNNQPQHF. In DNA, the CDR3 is TGTGCCAGCAGTTTTACCAGGGGGCGAAACAATCAGCCCCAGCATTTT.